The next 7 T cell receptor beta chains were all read from a single sample in a study of shared clonotypes between healthy human individuals. Selected positively for CCR7 and CD45RO-negative, naive CD8 cells excluded terminally differentiated effector memory CD45RA+ cells. The data were produced by immunoSEQ multiplex PCR, yet TCRdb's version contains in-frame clones alone and is incomplete. The data hold roughly 850,000 clones, with about 96% observed a single time. The sample taken for sequencing was naive CD8+ T cells sorted from blood. The receptor set was obtained from a man younger than 45 in good health.

This clone has a single count. V is TRBV14 and J is TRBJ2-7, with 9 positions matching TRBD2. The germline gives CDR1 SGHDN, CDR2 FVKESK. The CDR3 contains 15 residues. The V and J ends lost 3 bases and 5 bases, in that order; junction bases with no gene match: 8. The DNA of the CDR3 is TGTGCCAGCAGCCAGGGCGGGAGGGCCCATCACGAGCAGTACTTC. Translated: CASSQGGRAHHEQYF.

The sample holds a few counts of this clone. The chain joins TRBV7-9 to TRBJ2-1; D might be TRBD1 or TRBD2, each matching 6 bases. The V gene's germline CDR1 is SEHNR and CDR2 FQNEAQ (reference sequence). Trimming took off 3 bases at V and 3 bases at J, with 9 bases between the two ends. This CDR3 is 14 amino acids long. The CDR3 DNA is TGTGCCAGCAGCTTCAAGGGGGGCTACAATGAGCAGTTCTTC. Its protein product is CASSFKGGYNEQFF.

The V gene is TRBV13, the J gene TRBJ1-2; possible D gene TRBD1, 5 bases. The germline V and J ends were trimmed by 5 bases and 0 bases, with 10 bases remaining between them. Germline-derived CDR1 and CDR2 are PRHDT and FYEKMQ (reference sequence). The CDR3 is made up of 14 amino acids. In DNA form, the CDR3 reads TGTGCCAGCAGCCCCGGGGCAACTAACTATGGCTACACCTTC. This encodes CASSPGATNYGYTF.

The chain joins TRBV9 to TRBJ2-7, with a possible D match to TRBD1 (6 bases). Trimming pared 2 bases from V and 3 bases from J, leaving 18 bases between. The CDR3 has 16 residues. Germline CDR1 reads SGDLS; CDR2 reads YYNGEE. CDR3 residues: CASSVDSASGIYEQYF. CDR3 in DNA: TGTGCCAGCAGCGTGGACAGCGCCTCAGGTATCTACGAGCAGTACTTC.

The chain links TRBV30 to TRBJ1-5; 9 bases match TRBD1. CDR3 length equals 14 residues. CDR1 and CDR2 from the germline V gene are GTSNPN and SVGIG (reference sequence). The junction had 4 bases not matched to a gene; V was cut back by 1 base and J by 6 bases. The CDR3 nucleotides read TGTGCCTGGAGTGGGGGACAGGGAGGTCAGCCCCAGCATTTT. Protein: CAWSGGQGGQPQHF.

V gene TRBV10-1 combines with J gene TRBJ2-7; D unresolved. V was clipped by 0 bases and J by 0 bases, with 6 bases between them. There are 14 residues in the CDR3. Per germline, CDR1 WNHNN and CDR2 SYGVQD (reference sequence). The CDR3 is CASSESVSSYEQYF. The CDR3, as DNA: TGCGCCAGCAGTGAGTCGGTGAGCTCCTACGAGCAGTACTTC.

The V gene is TRBV7-6, the J gene TRBJ2-7; 10 nucleotides match TRBD1. J was trimmed by 5 bases and V by 5 bases; bases with no gene match: 3. CDR3 length: 13 amino acids. CDR1 and CDR2 (germline): SGHVS, FNYEAQ. For the CDR3, the DNA is TGTGCCAGCAGCCCCGGGACAGGGGACGAGCAGTACTTC. This encodes CASSPGTGDEQYF.